Detailed here is one T cell receptor (beta chain). The V gene lost 5 bases and the J gene lost 13 bases, with 17 bases spanning the gap. The CDR3 covers 12 residues. The V gene's germline CDR1 is SEHNR and CDR2 FQNEAQ (reference sequence). Sequencing targeted expressed TCRB transcripts, as all isolated RNA had been reverse transcribed. Only in-frame clones appear in the TCRdb table, and some are missing; sequencing was by immunoSEQ multiplex PCR. This sample has 150,000 to 180,000 clones; roughly 8.1% occur once, and the top ten carry nearly 0.65%. This sample stems from a study of beta chain features in type 1 diabetes.

The TCR originated in a man aged 18 to 35 in good health. Sequencing input: central memory CD4+ T cells from blood. V is TRBV7-9 and J is TRBJ1-2, with a weak D call TRBD1 (5 bases). The CDR3 loop reads CASSDSRGPGTF. CDR3 DNA sequence: TGTGCCAGCAGCGACTCGCGGGGCCCTGGCACCTTC.